This entry concerns a single TCR beta chain. What antigen it recognizes has not been identified. Within one base of it there is no much larger clone, and no base qualities were kept. The sample belongs to a study of shared clonotypes between healthy human individuals (dated by TCRdb to the early 2020s). Background on the whole study: The cohort comprised two women and three men aged 18 to 49 years. To estimate repertoire size and how much clonotypes are shared between individuals, the study performed deep sequencing of blood TCR repertoires from roughly five healthy adults. For each donor, CD4 naive and CD4 memory were each run on three plates, CD8 naive on two plates, and CD8 memory on one plate. Different laboratories and diverse techniques were used to prepare libraries and sequence TCR repertoires, to increase sequencing depth and limit assay-specific biases. Each donor's leukapheresis produced roughly between about 0.9 and 9.5 billion PBMCs.

TCR CDR3 regions were amplified from genomic DNA by multiplex PCR using the deep immunoSEQ assay. Genomic DNA extracted from each cell subset was distributed evenly over all wells of several immunoSEQ 96-well plates, and each plate served as one replicate. Each replicate PCR for sorted subsets received roughly 200 ng genomic DNA, equal to about 30,000 T cell genomes. The purified libraries were quantified using a Qubit 3.0 fluorometer, sized with a Bioanalyzer 2100, and then quantified again using the KAPA Library Quantification kit. Each immunoSEQ 96-well plate was sequenced on its own single-read 150-cycle Illumina NextSeq 550 flow cell. The source study handled its data this way. The immunoSEQ output contained only junctional sequences without quality scores, so filtering could not match that applied to full-length reads. To assign V/J genes and CDR3, sequences were annotated against IMGT germline references using PyIR, a Python wrapper for IgBLAST v1.9. Reads were removed for weak V/J assignments (E-value above 1e-6), missing CDR3, stop codons, out-of-frame junctions, or ambiguous translated residues. V3J clonotypes were defined as sequences sharing the same inferred V gene, J gene, and CDR3 amino acid sequence. Percentage overlap between repertoires was calculated by dividing the number of shared unique clonotypes by the size of the smaller repertoire. Richness of each repertoire was evaluated using RTK rarefaction, the Chao1 estimator, and Recon v2.1 estimates of unobserved clonotypes. OLGA was used to compute generation probabilities for all TCRbeta clonotypes that the gDNA method yielded from four donors. TCRdb obtained this table from immuneACCESS and retained in-frame rearrangements with V and J assigned. These tables miss some clones; where compared with another copy, unresolved V genes account for less than half of the shortfall, and the remainder is unexplained. Clone size and the V and J calls come from that table; the DNA yielded D and trimming. A total of some 550,000 clones appear in this sample, 97% of them only once. Together, the top ten hold 0.045% to 0.07% of the sample.

The donors were healthy, HIV-negative adults with no recently reported acute infections or vaccinations. Only Caucasian adults living in Nashville, Tennessee, USA were represented among the donors. CD4+ T cells were enriched by magnetic negative selection; naive cells were then positively selected on CD45RA, and the negative fraction formed the memory subset. Blood was collected by leukapheresis, and PBMCs were isolated by Ficoll-Histopaque density gradient centrifugation and then cryopreserved in liquid nitrogen vapor phase. Analytical flow cytometry was used to check the purity and quantity of each magnetically sorted T cell population. From each sorted fraction, genomic DNA was isolated and quantified by UV absorbance on a Nanodrop 2000c. The paper's findings and limits, for the study overall: Pairwise subsampling indicated that sequencing depth was expected to affect the degree of clonotype sharing among donors. Naive subsets generally had larger estimated clonotype richness than memory subsets. Clonotypes shared by all four sorted-subset donors showed higher generation probabilities than non-shared clonotypes. Roughly 5% of naive CD4, 3.5% of naive CD8, approximately 2% of memory CD4, and 0.35% to 0.4% of memory CD8 clonotypes were shared across several donors. Rarefaction of sorted-subset datasets indicated incomplete sequencing despite the large sequencing depth. Sampling was restricted to blood, and TCR repertoires in tissues likely differ from the TCR repertoires found in blood. The genetic and exposure-history diversity represented was limited by the small number of donors.

Sequencing was carried out using naive CD4+ T cells sorted from blood. The meaning of the sample's cell subset or site label: CD45RA+ positively selected. The sequence derives from a young woman in good health.

For the CDR3, the sequence is CASSLVKTNTEAFF. The DNA sequence reads TGTGCCAGCAGCTTAGTCAAAACGAACACTGAAGCTTTCTTT. This chain is built from TRBV7-9 and TRBJ1-1; the D gene cannot be named for sure. From cysteine to phenylalanine, the CDR3 is 14 amino acids long. CDR3 DNA is the only sequence kept; it has 42 bases, read in frame from the first base. Trimming removed 1 base from V and 1 base from J, leaving 7 bases between the germline ends. CDR1 and CDR2 are read off the germline V gene (reference sequence) as SEHNR and FQNEAQ.